The 22 T cell receptor beta chains below all came from one sample that was sequenced in a study of Graves' ophthalmopathy and Graves' hyperthyroidism. Amplified material comprised TCR beta CDR3 regions derived from RNA transcripts. The authors performed first-round RT-PCR with HTBI primers and then a second-round multiplex PCR. TCRdb fed the multiplex PCR reads into MiXCR, producing one record per CDR3 protein. The table records approximately 500,000 distinct CDR3 sequences, 13% to 15% of them present only once. The sample was blood. Every receptor here comes from a woman aged 30 to 39 with Graves' ophthalmopathy.

This clonotype was seen at least ten times. The V and J genes are TRBV6-1 and TRBJ1-2; D gene ambiguous. The length of the CDR3 is 13 residues. Germline V gene sequence: CDR1 MNHNS, CDR2 SASEGT. Deletions cut 10 bases from V and 4 bases from J, with 16 bases between. This CDR3 is CAITNEKVYGYTF. As DNA, the CDR3 is TGTGCCATCACGAATGAAAAAGTCTATGGCTACACCTTC.

Only a few counts were recorded for this clonotype. This may stem from a read error, because a much larger clone lies one nucleotide away. It is likely a read error, because the conserved phenylalanine at the end of the CDR3 is missing. The genes are TRBV19 and TRBJ2-2; a weak D match, TRBD2 (6 bases). Germline CDR1 and CDR2: LNHDA and SQIVND (reference sequence). V dropped 3 bases and J dropped 4 bases, with 12 bases sitting between them. This CDR3 has 15 residues. For the CDR3, the DNA is TGTGCCAGTAGTATCCTGGGGGGAGGCACCGGGGAGCTGTTTGTT. Translated, it gives CASSILGGGTGELFV.

This clonotype was recorded at least ten times. The rearrangement uses TRBV5-1 and TRBJ1-5, with a possible D match to TRBD1 (6 bases). V lost 2 bases, J lost 6 bases, and 12 bases lay in between. The V gene's germline CDR1 is SGHRS and CDR2 YFSETQ. CDR3 length: 14 amino acids. CDR3 residues: CASSLTGNGQPQHF. Here the CDR3 DNA reads TGCGCCAGCAGCTTAACAGGGAACGGTCAGCCCCAGCATTTT. Supplemented by reference TRBV5-1 and TRBJ1-5, the full variable domain reads KAGVTQTPRYLIKTRGQQVTLSCSPISGHRSVSWYQQTPGQGLQFLFEYFSETQRNKGNFPGRFSGRQFSNSRSEMNVSTLELGDSALYLCASSLTGNGQPQHFGDGTRLSIL.

In its sample, this clonotype was seen many times. The J gene is TRBJ2-7, the V gene TRBV27; 8 positions agree with TRBD2. CDR1 is MNHEY, CDR2 SMNVEV, per germline (reference sequence). V was clipped by 5 bases and J by 0 bases; unmatched bases: 9. This CDR3 spans 16 amino acids. CDR3 sequence: CASSPIKLAVSYEQYF. The CDR3 DNA follows: TGTGCCAGCAGTCCCATAAAACTAGCGGTCTCCTACGAGCAGTACTTC.

This clonotype was counted ten times or more. V usage is TRBV11-1 and J usage is TRBJ1-1; D remains ambiguous. This CDR3 has 13 residues. Germline V gene sequence: CDR1 SGHAT, CDR2 FQDESV (reference sequence). V lost 3 bases and J lost 10, with 15 bases in between. CDR3 residues: CASSLRRTNVAFF. DNA for the CDR3: TGTGCCAGCAGCTTGCGCCGGACTAACGTAGCTTTCTTT.

This clonotype was recorded many times. The chain is built from TRBV11-2 and TRBJ1-2; a possible D gene is TRBD1 (6 bases). The CDR3 length is 13 residues. V was pared by 5 bases and J by 10 bases, with 17 bases between. Germline V gene lookup returns CDR1 SGHAT and CDR2 FQNNGV. CDR3 protein: CASSTGQITSYTF. The CDR3 DNA sequence: TGTGCCAGCAGCACCGGACAGATCACGTCCTACACCTTC.

In this sample, this clonotype turned up many times. This chain uses TRBV28 with TRBJ2-7; no firm D call. Germline CDR1 MDHEN, CDR2 SYDVKM. The CDR3 has 18 amino acids. The V end lost 3 bases, the J end lost 3 bases, and 24 bases lay between the germline ends. CDR3 protein: CASSLARSARPTVYEQYF. The CDR3 region has the DNA TGTGCCAGCAGTTTGGCCCGCAGCGCTAGACCTACAGTCTACGAGCAGTACTTC.

This clonotype has only a few counts. The chain employs TRBV6-5 and TRBJ2-5, with 9 bases that match TRBD2. CDR1 is MNHEY and CDR2 is SVGAGI in the germline V gene. Unmatched junction bases numbered 10, after V lost 0 bases and J lost 5 bases. This CDR3 is 17 amino acids long. CDR3 residues: CASSYSFTAGGRETQYF. CDR3 nucleotide sequence: TGTGCCAGCAGTTACTCGTTCACAGCGGGGGGCCGGGAGACCCAGTACTTC.

This clonotype has ten or more counts. In DNA, the CDR3 is TGTGCCAGCAGTAGGGGACAGACCGGGGAGCTGTTTTTT. It encodes CASSRGQTGELFF. V is TRBV6-5 and J is TRBJ2-2, with 7 bases lining up with TRBD1. The trim removed 5 bases at V and 5 bases at J, leaving 2 bases unmatched. Germline V gives CDR1 MNHEY, CDR2 SVGAGI. The CDR3 has 13 residues.

This clonotype was counted ten times or more. This rearrangement joins TRBV19 to TRBJ1-3; D unclear. The CDR3 consists of 13 residues. V lost 10 bases and J lost 5, with 15 bases in between. From germline, CDR1 is LNHDA and CDR2 SQIVND (reference sequence). CDR3 sequence (DNA): TGTGCCACCTCGGAAGCCTCCCGAAACACCATATATTTT. Encoded protein: CATSEASRNTIYF.

This clonotype came up many times. J is TRBJ2-7 and V is TRBV7-2; no reliable D call. There are 15 residues in the CDR3. The germline gives CDR1 SGHTA, CDR2 FQGNSA. V lost 7 bases and J lost 6, with 22 bases in between. CDR3 residues: CASTRNLAIPGEQYF. The CDR3 nucleotides read TGTGCCAGCACCCGTAATTTGGCGATTCCAGGCGAGCAGTACTTC.

This clonotype was observed many times. The chain couples TRBV4-1 to TRBJ2-5; D perhaps matches TRBD1 (5 bases). CDR1 MGHRA and CDR2 YSYEKL come from the germline V gene. Trimming took off 2 bases at V and 2 bases at J, with 6 bases between the two ends. There are 13 residues in the CDR3. CDR3: CASSQPGQETQYF. Here the CDR3 DNA reads TGCGCCAGCAGCCAACCAGGGCAAGAGACCCAGTACTTC.

This clonotype was recorded at least ten times. The chain links TRBV28 to TRBJ2-2, with D hard to call. Germline V gene lookup returns CDR1 MDHEN and CDR2 SYDVKM. This CDR3 region has 13 residues. V gave up 3 bases and J gave up 1 base, with 3 bases separating them. In nucleotides, the CDR3 is TGTGCCAGCAGTTTTGTGAACACCGGGGAGCTGTTTTTT. Amino acid sequence: CASSFVNTGELFF.

At least ten counts were recorded for this clonotype. The chain combines TRBV2 with TRBJ2-7; 7 nucleotides match TRBD1. CDR3 length: 14 residues. Looked up from germline, CDR1 is SNHLY and CDR2 is FYNNEI. Trimming at V came to 10 bases and at J to 7 bases, leaving 16 bases not matched to a gene. For the CDR3, the DNA is TGTGCCACCAGACAGGGTTTGGGGTCCTGGGAGCAGTACTTC. Protein: CATRQGLGSWEQYF.

This clonotype has at least ten counts. The V and J genes are TRBV11-1 and TRBJ2-7; the D gene could be TRBD1 or TRBD2 (5 bases each). This CDR3 comprises 14 residues. The germline V gene has CDR1 SGHAT and CDR2 FQDESV (reference sequence). Trimming took off 7 bases at V and 2 bases at J, with 15 bases between the two ends. DNA of the CDR3: TGTGCCAGCACCCTGGGGGAAAGCACCTACGAGCAGTACTTC. Protein: CASTLGESTYEQYF.

This clonotype was counted at least ten times. J is TRBJ2-7 and V is TRBV7-2; D call uncertain. This CDR3 spans 14 amino acids. The germline V gene has CDR1 SGHTA and CDR2 FQGNSA. Between the trimmed V and J ends, which lost 2 bases and 2 bases, there was a span of 10 bases. The CDR3 region has the DNA TGTGCCAGCAGCTTAAGGCCAGGCCCCTACGAGCAGTACTTC. Protein sequence: CASSLRPGPYEQYF.

This clonotype has a count of ten or more. The J gene is TRBJ1-2, the V gene TRBV5-5, with D uncertain. The ends were cut back, 1 base at V and 0 bases at J, with 10 bases in the middle. Looked up from germline, CDR1 is SGHKS and CDR2 is YYEKEE (reference sequence). The CDR3 spans 15 residues. Here the CDR3 DNA reads TGTGCCAGCAGCTTGCGTGCGAGTACTAACTATGGCTACACCTTC. Encoded protein: CASSLRASTNYGYTF.

This clonotype has ten or more counts. V and J are TRBV27 and TRBJ2-7, with unresolved D. The germline gives CDR1 MNHEY, CDR2 SMNVEV (reference sequence). V was shortened by 0 bases and J by 7 bases, with 13 bases between the two germline ends. The CDR3 runs to 14 residues. The CDR3 DNA sequence: TGTGCCAGCAGTTTATCCTCCTTAGCCACGGAGCAGTACTTC. Translating gives CASSLSSLATEQYF.

This clonotype occurred many times. The J gene is TRBJ1-2, the V gene TRBV12-3 or TRBV12-4, with D perhaps TRBD1 (6 bases). V shed 6 bases and J shed 2 bases, with 10 bases lying between them. This CDR3 is 13 amino acids long. CDR3 DNA sequence: TGTGCCAGCAGATTAACAGGGAACTATGGCTACACCTTC. This codes for CASRLTGNYGYTF.

The chain couples TRBV11-3 to TRBJ2-6; 7 nucleotides agree with TRBD2. This CDR3 comprises 19 residues. Germline CDR1 is SGHNT and CDR2 is YENEEA. Trimming removed 6 bases from V and 0 bases from J; junction bases left unmatched: 14. This CDR3 is CASSHRLAMVVSGANVLTF. For the CDR3, the DNA is TGTGCCAGCAGTCATCGACTAGCCATGGTTGTCTCTGGGGCCAACGTCCTGACTTTC.

This clonotype was counted ten times or more. The J gene is TRBJ2-5, the V gene TRBV12-3 or TRBV12-4; TRBD2 aligns across 7 bases. V gave up 6 bases and J gave up 0 bases; unmatched junction bases: 7. The CDR3 has 15 residues. The DNA of the CDR3 is TGTGCCAGCAGCTACGGTGGGGGGGACCAAGAGACCCAGTACTTC. Translating gives CASSYGGGDQETQYF.

This clonotype has at least ten counts. The rearrangement uses TRBV29-1 and TRBJ2-5; no firm D call. V gave up 6 bases and J gave up 1 base, with 12 bases separating them. The CDR3 is 13 amino acids. Germline CDR1 is SQVTM and CDR2 is ANQGSEA. DNA for the CDR3: TGCAGCGTCCTTACAGCGTTCCAAGAGACCCAGTACTTC. Protein: CSVLTAFQETQYF. The full variable domain, its missing parts supplied by reference TRBV29-1 and TRBJ2-5, is SAVISQKPSRDICQRGTSLTIQCQVDSQVTMMFWYRQQPGQSLTLIATANQGSEATYESGFVIDKFPISRPNLTFSTLTVSNMSPEDSSIYLCSVLTAFQETQYFGPGTRLLVL.